Reported below is one T cell receptor beta chain. This specimen comes from a study of regulatory T cells in long-lasting Graves disease. Time point defined: newly diagnosed GD, antithyroid drugs for less than 3 months. The TCR library was prepared using RNA isolated from PBMCs. Researchers made TCR beta libraries by using iRepertoire HTBI primers and running Arm-PCR on CDR3 regions. TCRdb analysed the multiplex PCR reads with MiXCR anew, one entry per CDR3 protein. The top ten hold 14% of the sample, which has around 250,000 distinct CDR3 sequences, 20% to 25% seen once. The J segment lost 2 bases and the V segment lost 6 bases, leaving 8 bases of the junction unmatched. This CDR3 has 15 amino acids. Germline V lookup: CDR1 SNHLY, CDR2 FYNNEI.

Here the sequenced sample was peripheral blood mononuclear cells (PBMCs), taken at new diagnosis, from a patient treated with antithyroid drugs. The chain employs TRBV2 and TRBJ2-3; 7 positions match TRBD1. This clonotype was obtained from a female donor with Graves disease. The CDR3 spells CASRNRDRYTDTQYF. As DNA, the CDR3 is TGTGCCAGCAGAAACCGGGACAGATACACAGATACGCAGTATTTT.